The present TCR beta chain was sequenced within a study of radiation and T cells in renal cell carcinoma. Data came from immunoSEQ multiplex PCR; TCRdb stores just in-frame clones and leaves some out. This sample has roughly 75,000 clones, with over 80% found just once. As for time point: blood 2 weeks post-SBRT. Indicated treatment: 15 Gy SBRT to primary tumor, nephrectomy 4 weeks later. Blood was sampled at baseline, 2 weeks and 4 weeks after SBRT. The patient's renal cell carcinoma had clear cell pathology. The specimen was blood, collected from a patient whose treatment included radiotherapy and nephrectomy. This TCR was recovered from a man aged 55 to 70 with renal cell carcinoma.

The CDR3 protein is CASSLAPGLGYGYTF. DNA of the CDR3: TGTGCCAGCAGTTTAGCCCCAGGGCTGGGGTATGGCTACACCTTC. This chain joins TRBV27 and TRBJ1-2; maybe TRBD1 (5 bases). The CDR3 has 15 amino acids. Germline CDR1 and CDR2: MNHEY and SMNVEV (reference sequence). Trimming pared 2 bases from V and 5 bases from J, leaving 15 bases between.